The 26 T cell receptor beta chains below come from one sample, sequenced in a study of blood T cells in healthy people across ages. A sample-barcoded 5' primer and a J-beta primer mix were used in a second PCR of about 7 to 11 cycles. Using its own MiXCR run on the 5' RACE reads, TCRdb lists one record per CDR3 protein. Altogether 1.5 million to 2 million distinct CDR3 sequences are present, 35% to 50% being singletons, with the ten largest covering approximately 22%. Sample: blood. Receptor source: a human donor in good health.

Turning to this clonotype: Its ends do not fully match the called genes, so a read error is possible. The gene calls are TRBV4-1 and TRBJ1-2; no firm D call. The germline V gene encodes CDR1 MGHRA and CDR2 YSYEKL. The CDR3 runs 14 residues. CDR3 sequence reads: CAGSSRDGRGGYTF. For the CDR3, the DNA is TGCGCCGGCAGCTCACGGGATGGGAGAGGTGGCTACACCTTC.

The sample holds a few counts of this clonotype. The genes are TRBV10-3 and TRBJ2-1, with a tentative D call TRBD2 (6 bases). Trimming took off 9 bases at V and 9 bases at J, with 24 bases between the two ends. Per germline, CDR1 ENHRY and CDR2 SYGVKD. The CDR3 has 15 amino acids. DNA for the CDR3: TGTGCCATTGGGGGAGGCAGCCCCCAATTTAGTGAGCAGTTCTTC. Protein product: CAIGGGSPQFSEQFF.

The CDR3 coding sequence is TGTGCCAGTGGTTTGGGACTAGCGGGCGGGGAGCTGTTTTTT. Its protein is CASGLGLAGGELFF. V is TRBV2 and J is TRBJ2-2; 12 bases match TRBD2. The CDR3 totals 14 residues. In germline, CDR1 is SNHLY, CDR2 FYNNEI. With 9 bases clipped from V and 7 bases from J, the junction kept 6 bases outside the gene matches.

The chain has TRBV5-1 and TRBJ2-7; no reliable D call. The V end lost 5 bases, the J end lost 4 bases, and 13 bases lay between the germline ends. CDR3 length equals 13 residues. Germline assignment: CDR1 SGHRS and CDR2 YFSETQ. The CDR3 sequence: CASSPSKAYEQYF. CDR3 DNA sequence: TGCGCCAGCAGTCCTTCTAAGGCATACGAGCAGTACTTC.

As for this clonotype: The germline gene is not matched at one end of the junction; a read error may be the cause. The chain joins TRBV7-2 to TRBJ2-7; D is undetermined. This CDR3 is built from 14 residues. The V gene's germline CDR1 is SGHTA and CDR2 FQGNSA. The CDR3 nucleotides read TGCGCCAGCAGCTTAGGCCCCAAAATGCCCGAGCAGTACTTC. Protein sequence: CASSLGPKMPEQYF.

V gene TRBV2 combines with J gene TRBJ2-3, with TRBD2 matching over 11 bases. CDR3 length equals 15 residues. J gave up 2 bases and V 5 bases, and 3 bases lay outside the gene matches. The germline CDR1 and CDR2 sequences are SNHLY and FYNNEI. The CDR3 sequence: CASSRLAGNTDTQYF. The CDR3 DNA reads TGTGCCAGCAGTCGACTAGCGGGGAACACAGATACGCAGTATTTT.

The chain recombines TRBV7-9 with TRBJ1-2, with D possibly TRBD1 on 6 matching bases. Trimming took 5 bases from V and 5 from J, leaving 21 bases between them. The CDR3 spans 16 residues. In germline, CDR1 is SEHNR, CDR2 FQNEAQ (reference sequence). Written as DNA, the CDR3 is TGTGCCAGCAGCCGGAGGGGGGTCCTAAAGGCGTATGGCTACACCTTC. Residues: CASSRRGVLKAYGYTF.

The chain links TRBV5-1 to TRBJ2-4; D possibly matches TRBD1 or TRBD2 (5 bases each). The DNA end favors TRBJ2-7, so the J call may be wrong. Germline CDR1 and CDR2: SGHRS and YFSETQ. This CDR3 is built from 15 residues. The CDR3 DNA is TGCGCCAGCAGCTTGGGCAGGGTAATGGAGGACGAGCAGTACTTC. This encodes CASSLGRVMEDEQYF.

The V gene is TRBV29-1, the J gene TRBJ1-1; a weak D match, TRBD1 (5 bases). Between the trimmed V and J ends, which lost 7 bases and 6 bases, there was a span of 15 bases. This CDR3 is 12 amino acids long. Germline V lookup: CDR1 SQVTM, CDR2 ANQGSEA. For the CDR3, the DNA is TGCAGCGGGGACGAGGGATTCCCTGAAGCTTTCTTT. This translates into CSGDEGFPEAFF.

The chain recombines TRBV2 with TRBJ2-6; 8 bases agree with TRBD1. The V gene end was trimmed by 6 bases and the J gene end by 2 bases; junction bases not matched to a gene: 12. The germline V gene has CDR1 SNHLY and CDR2 FYNNEI. The CDR3 runs to 18 residues. As DNA, the CDR3 is TGTGCCAGCAGCCTGCTCAGGGGGCGAGGGACTGGGGCCAACGTCCTGACTTTC. This codes for CASSLLRGRGTGANVLTF.

This clonotype was seen only a few times. The V gene is TRBV2, the J gene TRBJ1-5; D is undetermined. Trimming removed 6 bases from V and 5 bases from J, with 17 bases in between. The CDR3 covers 15 residues. CDR1 is SNHLY and CDR2 is FYNNEI in the germline V gene. Written as DNA, the CDR3 is TGTGCCAGCAGGGACCCGACGGGGTATGATCAGCCCCAGCATTTT. Translation: CASRDPTGYDQPQHF.

This clonotype was found many times. The chain has TRBV20-1 and TRBJ1-2; D remains ambiguous. There are 13 residues in the CDR3. Germline lookup yields CDR1 DFQATT and CDR2 SNEGSKA (reference sequence). V lost 6 bases, J lost 8 bases, and 19 bases lay in between. This CDR3 is CSARPWDSGGYTF. The CDR3 coding sequence is TGCAGTGCCAGGCCCTGGGATTCGGGAGGCTACACCTTC.

The chain joins TRBV29-1 to TRBJ2-7; a weak D match, TRBD2 (5 bases). The CDR3 loop spans 13 amino acids. Germline-derived CDR1 and CDR2 are SQVTM and ANQGSEA. V lost 4 bases and J 0 bases, leaving 10 bases between the germline ends. Written as DNA, the CDR3 is TGCAGCGTTGCAGGTACTAGCTCCTACGAGCAGTACTTC. Translating gives CSVAGTSSYEQYF.

J is TRBJ1-1 and V is TRBV6-6; no clear D gene. CDR3 length: 13 amino acids. Trimming pared 3 bases from V and 1 base from J, leaving 6 bases between. The germline gives CDR1 MNHNY, CDR2 SVGAGI (reference sequence). The CDR3: CASSYRANTEAFF. In DNA form, the CDR3 reads TGTGCCAGCAGTTATAGAGCGAACACTGAAGCTTTCTTT.

V usage is TRBV12-3 or TRBV12-4 and J usage is TRBJ1-1; D remains unclear. CDR3 length equals 13 residues. Trimming took 4 bases from V and 4 from J, leaving 10 bases between them. The CDR3 is CASSWGILTEAFF. The CDR3 DNA sequence: TGTGCCAGCAGTTGGGGTATTCTCACTGAAGCTTTCTTT.

The V call is TRBV4-3, the J call TRBJ2-3; D may be TRBD1 or TRBD2 (6 bases each). The CDR3 consists of 15 residues. Between the trimmed V and J ends, which lost 0 bases and 6 bases, there was a span of 13 bases. Germline assignment: CDR1 LGHNA and CDR2 YSLEER. CDR3 in DNA: TGCGCCAGCAGCCAAGAGTACGGGGGCGCGGATACGCAGTATTTT. Its translation is CASSQEYGGADTQYF.

This clonotype was found a few times. The chain is built from TRBV2 and TRBJ2-3, with TRBD1 matching over 7 bases. After removal of 10 bases from V and 5 bases from J, the junction contained 6 bases not matched to a gene. The germline gives CDR1 SNHLY, CDR2 FYNNEI. The CDR3 has 12 amino acids. CDR3 bases: TGTGCCAAGACAGGGATCGTAGATACGCAGTATTTT. It is translated as CAKTGIVDTQYF.

For the CDR3, the DNA is TGTGCCAGCAGTTACGGGACGCTTACCTACGAGCAGTACTTC. Protein: CASSYGTLTYEQYF. This chain links TRBV6-5 with TRBJ2-7; D may be TRBD1 or TRBD2 (5 bases each). CDR3 size: 14 residues. V lost 2 bases and J 2 bases, leaving 10 bases between the germline ends. CDR1 and CDR2 (germline): MNHEY, SVGAGI.

The V call is TRBV19, the J call TRBJ1-5; D uncertain. Germline V CDR1 and CDR2: LNHDA, SQIVND (reference sequence). V was clipped by 7 bases and J by 3 bases, with 10 bases between them. This CDR3 has 13 amino acids. For the CDR3, the DNA is TGTGCCAGTAATTATTGGGACAATCAGCCCCAGCATTTT. Its protein is CASNYWDNQPQHF.

The V call is TRBV5-1, the J call TRBJ1-2; 9 positions match TRBD1. The germline V gene encodes CDR1 SGHRS and CDR2 YFSETQ. With V trimmed by 7 bases and J by 8 bases, 9 bases remained unmatched. The CDR3 runs to 13 residues. In nucleotides, the CDR3 is TGCGCCAGCCGGGACAGGGAGACGGGGGGCTACACCTTC. Encoded protein: CASRDRETGGYTF.

This chain links TRBV7-8 with TRBJ2-7; tentative D call: TRBD2 (6 bases). The CDR3 totals 16 residues. CDR1 is SGHVS and CDR2 is FQNEAQ in the germline V gene. V was pared by 1 base and J by 4 bases, with 17 bases between. CDR3 nucleotides: TGTGCCAGCAGCTTAGGGGGACTGGCGGCGGAATACGAGCAGTACTTC. Translating gives CASSLGGLAAEYEQYF.

This chain uses TRBV7-6 with TRBJ2-3, with TRBD1 as a possible D gene (6 bases). Germline CDR1 reads SGHVS; CDR2 reads FNYEAQ. The V gene lost 4 bases and the J gene lost 0 bases, with 14 bases spanning the gap. The CDR3 runs to 16 residues. CDR3 in amino acids: CASSSRGSPSTDTQYF. The CDR3 coding sequence is TGTGCCAGCAGCTCCAGGGGTTCCCCGAGCACAGATACGCAGTATTTT.

With regard to this clonotype: A much larger clone sits a single nucleotide away, making a read error possible. J is TRBJ2-3 and V is TRBV7-2; 9 bases match TRBD2. The CDR3 has 15 residues. Germline V gives CDR1 SGHTA, CDR2 FQGNSA. The junction had 13 bases not matched to a gene; V was cut back by 5 bases and J by 10 bases. The DNA of the CDR3 is TGTGCCAGCAGCGCACTAGCGGGCTATGGGGATGCGCAGTATTTT. Translation: CASSALAGYGDAQYF.

To note about this clonotype: A read error may produce the germline difference seen at one junction end. This chain links TRBV4-1 with TRBJ2-7, with 9 bases fitting TRBD1. Per germline, CDR1 MGHRA and CDR2 YSYEKL. This CDR3 region has 17 residues. The CDR3 spells CVSSQDSRTGVSYEQYF. CDR3 bases: TGCGTCAGCAGCCAAGACTCCCGGACAGGGGTCTCCTACGAGCAGTACTTC.

J is TRBJ1-1 and V is TRBV13; D remains unclear. Germline V gene data show CDR1 as PRHDT and CDR2 as FYEKMQ (reference sequence). The CDR3 is 14 amino acids. V gave up 0 bases and J gave up 4 bases, with 9 bases separating them. The CDR3 sequence is CASSLGRGGTEAFF. CDR3 DNA: TGTGCCAGCAGCTTAGGCCGGGGTGGCACTGAAGCTTTCTTT.

This clonotype turned up a few times. The V call is TRBV5-5, the J call TRBJ1-2, with D perhaps TRBD1 (5 bases). The CDR3 covers 14 residues. Germline assignment: CDR1 SGHKS and CDR2 YYEKEE (reference sequence). V lost 6 bases and J lost 6, with 18 bases in between. CDR3 bases: TGTGCCAGCAACACCGTAGGGTTGGGGGATGGCTACACCTTC. It specifies CASNTVGLGDGYTF.